Following are 20 T cell receptor beta chains from one sample sequenced in a study of response to subunit inactivated influenza vaccine. TCRdb fed the RT-PCR reads into MiXCR, producing one record per CDR3 protein. The table has about 620,000 distinct CDR3 sequences, approximately 10% seen once. These data were also reused for a study on T cells expressing NK-cell markers. That source adds: UMIs were included in TCR beta cDNA generated by 5'RACE template switching.

Sequencing used PBMCs from blood, obtained on the day of vaccination. The receptors derive from a man in his forties or fifties who received an inactivated influenza vaccine.

This clonotype was found many times. The chain uses TRBV5-1 and TRBJ2-3; D is undetermined. The CDR3 has 13 residues. Per the germline V gene, CDR1 is SGHRS and CDR2 is YFSETQ. V was pared by 5 bases and J by 0 bases, with 7 bases between. The CDR3 loop is CASRSYSTDTQYF. The DNA of the CDR3 is TGCGCCAGCAGGTCGTATAGCACAGATACGCAGTATTTT.

In its sample, this clonotype was seen a few times. V usage is TRBV27 and J usage is TRBJ2-7, with 8 positions matching TRBD2. The V and J ends lost 6 bases and 3 bases, in that order; junction bases with no gene match: 19. Germline assignment: CDR1 MNHEY and CDR2 SMNVEV (reference sequence). CDR3 length: 18 residues. The CDR3 reads CASSQRGRTSSQFYEQYF. In DNA, the CDR3 is TGTGCCAGCAGCCAAAGGGGCCGGACTAGCAGTCAGTTCTACGAGCAGTACTTC.

This clonotype has a handful of counts. The gene calls are TRBV12-3 or TRBV12-4 and TRBJ1-5; D possibly corresponds to TRBD1 (5 bases). V was cut by 3 bases and J by 1 base, with 16 bases left in between. This CDR3 has 17 residues. The CDR3 spells CASSFSGAGRSNQPQHF. CDR3 nucleotide sequence: TGTGCCAGCAGTTTCTCGGGAGCGGGACGGAGCAATCAGCCCCAGCATTTT.

The rearrangement links TRBV20-1 to TRBJ2-1; D possibly corresponds to TRBD2 (6 bases). The CDR3 spans 14 residues. Between the trimmed V and J ends, which lost 6 bases and 2 bases, there was a span of 14 bases. The V gene's germline CDR1 is DFQATT and CDR2 SNEGSKA (reference sequence). The DNA for the CDR3 is TGCAGTGCGCAGCTAGCGACAACCTACAATGAGCAGTTCTTC. Its translation is CSAQLATTYNEQFF.

This clonotype was seen more than once but under ten times. This chain links TRBV28 with TRBJ1-5, with 8 bases matching TRBD1. The trim removed 3 bases at V and 9 bases at J, leaving 7 bases unmatched. In germline, CDR1 is MDHEN, CDR2 SYDVKM. The CDR3 covers 14 residues. The CDR3 nucleotides read TGTGCCAGCAGTTTGGAGGCAGGGGGCCGGCCCCAGCATTTT. Its translation: CASSLEAGGRPQHF.

The chain carries TRBV20-1 and TRBJ2-1; 15 nucleotides match TRBD2. This CDR3 comprises 14 residues. Germline CDR1 and CDR2: DFQATT and SNEGSKA (reference sequence). V trimming: 7 bases; J trimming: 9 bases; junction bases outside the gene matches: 7. CDR3 nucleotide sequence: TGCAGTGTAGGGACTAGCGGGAGGAAGGTTGAGCAGTTCTTC. Protein: CSVGTSGRKVEQFF.

The chain recombines TRBV30 with TRBJ2-7; TRBD1 is a possible D gene (6 bases). V was cut by 6 bases and J by 4 bases, with 16 bases left in between. The germline gives CDR1 GTSNPN, CDR2 SVGIG (reference sequence). CDR3 length equals 13 residues. The CDR3 spells CACPGQSAYEQYF. CDR3 sequence (DNA): TGTGCCTGTCCGGGACAAAGTGCTTACGAGCAGTACTTC.

This rearrangement joins TRBV5-1 to TRBJ2-7; 12 nucleotides line up with TRBD2. The CDR3 totals 14 residues. Germline V gene data show CDR1 as SGHRS and CDR2 as YFSETQ. V trimming: 4 bases; J trimming: 5 bases; junction bases outside the gene matches: 4. CDR3 region: CASSPRTSGDEQYF. The DNA of the CDR3 is TGCGCCAGCAGCCCGCGGACTAGCGGGGACGAGCAGTACTTC.

The CDR3 DNA sequence: TGTGCCAGCAGTTTAAGGATGGTAGGCCCCGGACTAGCGGTGCCCTACGAGCAGTACTTC. Residues: CASSLRMVGPGLAVPYEQYF. The chain carries TRBV27 and TRBJ2-7, with 10 bases that match TRBD2. The CDR3 extends over 20 amino acids. Trimming cost V 2 bases and J 2 bases; bases outside gene matches: 18. Germline V CDR1 and CDR2: MNHEY, SMNVEV (reference sequence).

This clonotype was seen a few times. This chain uses TRBV5-1 with TRBJ2-2, with 10 bases aligning to TRBD2. Germline trimming cut 6 bases from V and 2 bases from J; bases unmatched to any gene: 10. The CDR3 sequence is 17 residues long. The V gene's germline CDR1 is SGHRS and CDR2 YFSETQ. CDR3 bases: TGCGCCAGCACCCTTATCGGACTAGCGGATAACACCGGGGAGCTGTTTTTT. Translating gives CASTLIGLADNTGELFF.

This clonotype has a handful of counts. The chain carries TRBV20-1 and TRBJ2-5, with 9 bases that match TRBD2. Germline CDR1 is DFQATT and CDR2 is SNEGSKA (reference sequence). The junction had 12 bases not matched to a gene; V was cut back by 5 bases and J by 5 bases. The CDR3 runs to 15 residues. The CDR3 here is CSAGPLSGRRETQYF. As DNA, the CDR3 is TGCAGTGCTGGCCCCCTTAGCGGGAGAAGGGAGACCCAGTACTTC.

This clonotype occurred many times. The rearrangement links TRBV27 to TRBJ1-4; D is uncertain. From germline, CDR1 is MNHEY and CDR2 SMNVEV (reference sequence). This CDR3 region has 12 residues. Trimming left V 5 bases short and J 3 bases short, with 4 bases between. The CDR3 loop is CASSNANEKLFF. The CDR3 coding sequence is TGTGCCAGCAGTAACGCTAATGAAAAACTGTTTTTT.

This clonotype was recorded at least ten times. This chain connects TRBV5-1 to TRBJ1-1; D possibly corresponds to TRBD1 (5 bases). This CDR3 contains 13 residues. Germline V gives CDR1 SGHRS, CDR2 YFSETQ. V was trimmed by 4 bases and J by 2 bases, leaving 9 bases between them. CDR3 DNA sequence: TGCGCCAGCAGCCCTGGGACCAACACTGAAGCTTTCTTT. Translating gives CASSPGTNTEAFF. Looking up the rest from reference TRBV5-1 and TRBJ1-1 gives the full variable domain: KAGVTQTPRYLIKTRGQQVTLSCSPISGHRSVSWYQQTPGQGLQFLFEYFSETQRNKGNFPGRFSGRQFSNSRSEMNVSTLELGDSALYLCASSPGTNTEAFFGQGTRLTVV.

Turning to this clonotype: Because it lacks the conserved phenylalanine or tryptophan at the end, this CDR3 is likely a read error. The limits of the CDR3 on the DNA are not certain, so only TCRdb's listed CDR3 is given. V is TRBV5-1 and J is TRBJ2-1; TRBD2, the D gene given by the table, was not confirmed from the DNA. The CDR3 adds up to 12 amino acids, both ends counted. CDR1 is SGHRS and CDR2 is YFSETQ in the germline V gene. The CDR3 loop is CASSYTRGLAGP.

The chain employs TRBV7-2 and TRBJ2-3, with 8 positions matching TRBD1. The CDR3 is 15 residues long. Trimming took 1 base from V and 4 from J; bases not matched to a gene: 4. In germline, CDR1 is SGHTA, CDR2 FQGNSA. In nucleotides, the CDR3 is TGTGCCAGCAGCTTAGATCTACAGGGGGCAGATACGCAGTATTTT. Protein: CASSLDLQGADTQYF.

This chain joins TRBV12-3 or TRBV12-4 and TRBJ1-5, with a tentative D call TRBD1 (6 bases). V was cut by 2 bases and J by 7 bases, with 9 bases left in between. The CDR3 runs to 13 residues. In DNA, the CDR3 is TGTGCCAGCAGTTTAAGGAGGGGGCAGCCCCAGCATTTT. This sequence encodes CASSLRRGQPQHF.

The gene calls are TRBV11-2 and TRBJ2-1; the D is unclear. Germline CDR1 and CDR2: SGHAT and FQNNGV. V was pared by 3 bases and J by 0 bases, with 9 bases between. CDR3 length equals 15 residues. CDR3 nucleotide sequence: TGTGCCAGCAGCTTTCGGGCAGGCTCCTACAATGAGCAGTTCTTC. Amino acid sequence: CASSFRAGSYNEQFF.

This clonotype was recorded at least ten times. This chain links TRBV5-1 with TRBJ2-2, with 9 bases lining up with TRBD1. With 0 bases clipped from V and 1 base from J, the junction kept 1 base outside the gene matches. The germline CDR1 and CDR2 sequences are SGHRS and YFSETQ. The CDR3 contains 16 residues. The CDR3 DNA is TGCGCCAGCAGCTTGGCGGGACAGGGGAACACCGGGGAGCTGTTTTTT. It codes for CASSLAGQGNTGELFF.

The chain is built from TRBV5-1 and TRBJ2-5; TRBD1 matches at 10 bases. V shed 7 bases, J shed 1 base, and the junction held 7 bases outside the gene matches. The CDR3 totals 15 residues. Germline V gene sequence: CDR1 SGHRS, CDR2 YFSETQ. The CDR3 reads CASSTGTGAQETQYF. CDR3 in DNA: TGCGCCAGCTCTACCGGGACAGGGGCCCAAGAGACCCAGTACTTC. The complete variable domain, with remaining parts taken from reference TRBV5-1 and TRBJ2-5, reads KAGVTQTPRYLIKTRGQQVTLSCSPISGHRSVSWYQQTPGQGLQFLFEYFSETQRNKGNFPGRFSGRQFSNSRSEMNVSTLELGDSALYLCASSTGTGAQETQYFGPGTRLLVL.

This clonotype has just a few counts. V usage is TRBV3-1 and J usage is TRBJ1-1, with 7 bases fitting TRBD1. Germline CDR1 is LGHDT and CDR2 is YNNKEL (reference sequence). The CDR3 has 14 residues. The V gene end was trimmed by 1 base and the J gene end by 6 bases; junction bases not matched to a gene: 5. The CDR3 bases are TGTGCCAGCAGCCAAGCAGGGGGTCTACCTGAAGCTTTCTTT. Protein sequence: CASSQAGGLPEAFF.